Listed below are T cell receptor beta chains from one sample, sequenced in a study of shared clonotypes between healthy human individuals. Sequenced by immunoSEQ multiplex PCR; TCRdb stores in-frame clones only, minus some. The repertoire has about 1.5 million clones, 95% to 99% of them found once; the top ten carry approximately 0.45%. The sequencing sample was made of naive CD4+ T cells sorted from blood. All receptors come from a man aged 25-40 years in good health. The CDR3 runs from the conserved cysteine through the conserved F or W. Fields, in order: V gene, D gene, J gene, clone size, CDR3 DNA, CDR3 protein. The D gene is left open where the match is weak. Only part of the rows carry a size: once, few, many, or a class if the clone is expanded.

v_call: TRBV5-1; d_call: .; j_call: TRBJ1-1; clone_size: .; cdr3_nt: TGCGCCAGCAGCCGAGGGGGGACTGAAGCTTTCTTT; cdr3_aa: CASSRGGTEAFF
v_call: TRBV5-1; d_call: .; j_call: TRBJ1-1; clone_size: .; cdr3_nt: TGCGCCAGCAGCGGAACAGGGAAAGACACTGAAGCTTTCTTT; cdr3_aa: CASSGTGKDTEAFF
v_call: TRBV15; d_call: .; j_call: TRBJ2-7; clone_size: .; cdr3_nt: TGTGCCACCAGCAGAGCCCTAGGACAGGAGGGCCCCCGCGAGCAGTACTTC; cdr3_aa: CATSRALGQEGPREQYF
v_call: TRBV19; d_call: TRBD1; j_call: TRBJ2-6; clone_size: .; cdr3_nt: TGTGCCAGTAGTAGACAGGGGGCTAGTTCTGGGGCCAACGTCCTGACTTTC; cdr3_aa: CASSRQGASSGANVLTF
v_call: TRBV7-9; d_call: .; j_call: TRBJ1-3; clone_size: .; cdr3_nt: TGTGCCAGCAGGCCAGGGTCTGGAAACACCATATATTTT; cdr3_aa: CASRPGSGNTIYF
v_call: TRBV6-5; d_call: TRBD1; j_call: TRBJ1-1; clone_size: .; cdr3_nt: TGTGCCAGCATCGGACAGGGGGCGGTTGAAGCTTTCTTT; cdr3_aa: CASIGQGAVEAFF
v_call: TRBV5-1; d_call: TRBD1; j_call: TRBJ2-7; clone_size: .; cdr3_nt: TGCGCCAGCAGCTTGGAAGGGGGCCGGTACGAGCAGTACTTC; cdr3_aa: CASSLEGGRYEQYF
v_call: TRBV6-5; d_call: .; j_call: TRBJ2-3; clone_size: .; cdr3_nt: TGTGCCAGCAGACTGGGTAGCGGTCTCACAGATACGCAGTATTTT; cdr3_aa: CASRLGSGLTDTQYF
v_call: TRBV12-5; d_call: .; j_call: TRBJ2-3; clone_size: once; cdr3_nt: TGTGCTAGTAGTAGGGGTATAAGGGTTACGCAGTATTTT; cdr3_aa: CASSRGIRVTQYF
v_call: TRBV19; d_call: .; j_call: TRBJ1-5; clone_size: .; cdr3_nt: TGTGCCAGTAGTATAGTTAGCACAGTCAATCAGCCCCAGCATTTT; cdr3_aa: CASSIVSTVNQPQHF
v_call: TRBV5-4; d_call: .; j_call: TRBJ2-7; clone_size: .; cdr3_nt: TGTGCCAGCAGCTTGTTCCAGGGCTCCTACGAGCAGTACTTC; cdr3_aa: CASSLFQGSYEQYF
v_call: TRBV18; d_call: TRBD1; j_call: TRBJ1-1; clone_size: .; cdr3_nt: TGTGCCAGCTCAAATCTGGATACTACGGACAGGCAGGTCTTT; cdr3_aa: CASSNLDTTDRQVF
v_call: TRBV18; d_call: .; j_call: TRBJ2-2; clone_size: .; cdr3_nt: TGTGCCAGCTCACCACAATCTGCATATATTTCCGGGGAGCTGTTTTTT; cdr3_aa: CASSPQSAYISGELFF
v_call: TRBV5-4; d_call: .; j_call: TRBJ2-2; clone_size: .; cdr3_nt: TGTGCCAGCAGCTTGGCCGTCGGGGGCGGCCACGGGGAGCTGTTTTTT; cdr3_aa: CASSLAVGGGHGELFF
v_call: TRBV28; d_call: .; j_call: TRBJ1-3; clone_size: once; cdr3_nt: TGTGCCAGCAGTTTGGGTCCCCTTTTGGGGGCCTATGGAAACACCATATATTTT; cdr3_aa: CASSLGPLLGAYGNTIYF
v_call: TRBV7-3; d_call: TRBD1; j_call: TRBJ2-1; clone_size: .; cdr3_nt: TGTGCCAGCAGCTTAATCGGGACAGGCCATAATGAGCAGTTCTTC; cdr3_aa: CASSLIGTGHNEQFF
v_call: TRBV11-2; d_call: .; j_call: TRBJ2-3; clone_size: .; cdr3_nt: TGTGCCAGCAGCTTAGGGCACCATGGTCGGGCAGATACGCAGTATTTT; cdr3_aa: CASSLGHHGRADTQYF